These 23 T cell receptor beta chains were all obtained from the same sample, sequenced in a study of T cells after somatic rescue of genetic block. The assay was immunoSEQ multiplex PCR, and TCRdb's table has in-frame clones only and misses some. The repertoire consists of 15,000 or so clones, with around 70% occurring once and the leading ten covering 11% to 15%. The source material was peripheral blood mononuclear cells (PBMCs). The receptor source for this set is a boy aged 5-17 years.

V usage is TRBV18 and J usage is TRBJ1-5; weak D call: TRBD1 (6 bases). V was shortened by 0 bases and J by 2 bases, with 11 bases between the two germline ends. The CDR3 is made up of 16 amino acids. Germline V gene data show CDR1 as KGHSH and CDR2 as LQKENI. CDR3 amino acids: CASSPPIRQGNQPQHF. The CDR3 DNA reads as TGTGCCAGCTCACCACCGATAAGACAGGGCAATCAGCCCCAGCATTTT. The full variable domain, rest sourced from reference TRBV18 and TRBJ1-5, is NAGVMQNPRHLVRRRGQEARLRCSPMKGHSHVYWYRQLPEEGLKFMVYLQKENIIDESGMPKERFSAEFPKEGPSILRIQQVVRGDSAAYFCASSPPIRQGNQPQHFGDGTRLSIL.

The V and J genes are TRBV7-3 and TRBJ2-2, with a tentative D call TRBD1 (5 bases). The germline V gene encodes CDR1 SGHTA and CDR2 FQGTGA. Trimming took 5 bases from V and 4 from J, leaving 8 bases between them. CDR3 length: 13 amino acids. The DNA of the CDR3 is TGTGCCAGCAGCCCCACAGGCACCGGGGAGCTGTTTTTT. It encodes CASSPTGTGELFF.

This chain joins TRBV4-1 and TRBJ1-1; 11 bases map to TRBD1. This CDR3 has 18 amino acids. V was pared by 3 bases and J by 7 bases, with 16 bases of the junction left unmatched. Per the germline V gene, CDR1 is MGHRA and CDR2 is YSYEKL. CDR3 sequence (DNA): TGCGCCAGCAGCCATAACGGACAGGGGGCGCCGGGTACCGATGAAGCTTTCTTT. It codes for CASSHNGQGAPGTDEAFF.

The genes are TRBV2 and TRBJ2-3; TRBD2 aligns across 12 bases. V trimming: 2 bases; J trimming: 2 bases; junction bases outside the gene matches: 5. The CDR3 totals 17 residues. Germline-derived CDR1 and CDR2 are SNHLY and FYNNEI. CDR3 amino acids: CASSEPRLAGDTDTQYF. The CDR3 bases are TGTGCCAGCAGTGAACCACGACTAGCGGGGGACACAGATACGCAGTATTTT.

This chain connects TRBV18 to TRBJ2-6; D unclear. CDR3 length equals 17 residues. V dropped 1 base and J dropped 0 bases, with 10 bases sitting between them. The V gene's germline CDR1 is KGHSH and CDR2 LQKENI. The CDR3 region is CASSPQTTYSGANVLTF. CDR3 coding DNA: TGTGCCAGCTCACCACAGACCACTTACTCTGGGGCCAACGTCCTGACTTTC.

This clone was counted once. The rearrangement links TRBV28 to TRBJ2-7; 7 bases are a match to TRBD2. The CDR3 is 12 residues long. V lost 7 bases to trimming and J lost 6 bases; unmatched junction nucleotides: 6. Germline V lookup: CDR1 MDHEN, CDR2 SYDVKM. The CDR3 sequence: CASTPGEGEQYF. DNA of the CDR3: TGTGCCAGCACCCCCGGGGAGGGCGAGCAGTACTTC.

This chain connects TRBV7-8 to TRBJ2-5; 7 nucleotides agree with TRBD1. The CDR3 extends over 16 amino acids. CDR1 is SGHVS, CDR2 FQNEAQ, per germline. V trimming: 4 bases; J trimming: 2 bases; junction bases outside the gene matches: 10. The CDR3 loop reads CASSSVRDRPQETQYF. CDR3 nucleotide sequence: TGTGCCAGCAGCTCCGTTCGGGACAGACCTCAAGAGACCCAGTACTTC.

The rearrangement links TRBV6-1 to TRBJ1-2, with a weak D call TRBD1 (6 bases). Trimming took off 3 bases at V and 0 bases at J, with 11 bases between the two ends. The germline V gene encodes CDR1 MNHNS and CDR2 SASEGT. The CDR3 consists of 15 residues. The CDR3 here is CASSDRGEANYGYTF. In nucleotides, the CDR3 is TGTGCCAGCAGTGATAGGGGGGAGGCTAACTATGGCTACACCTTC.

A single count supports this clone. The CDR3 protein is CAWSGAMLNEKLFF. The CDR3 bases are TGTGCCTGGAGCGGGGCGATGTTAAATGAAAAACTGTTTTTT. The V call is TRBV30, the J call TRBJ1-4; possibly TRBD1 for D (5 bases). Germline CDR1 GTSNPN, CDR2 SVGIG (reference sequence). Trimming took 3 bases from V and 5 from J, leaving 13 bases between them. CDR3 size: 14 residues.

This clone was seen just once. CDR3 nucleotides: TGTGCCAGCAGCTTACCTGGGGCCAACGTCCTGACTTTC. It translates to CASSLPGANVLTF. The rearrangement links TRBV7-3 to TRBJ2-6, with unresolved D. There are 13 residues in the CDR3. V was cut by 2 bases and J by 2 bases, with 1 base left in between. Germline V lookup: CDR1 SGHTA, CDR2 FQGTGA.

The V call is TRBV5-1, the J call TRBJ2-3; D is uncertain. CDR1 and CDR2 (germline): SGHRS, YFSETQ. V shed 4 bases and J shed 0 bases, with 12 bases lying between them. The CDR3 runs to 15 residues. CDR3 sequence (DNA): TGCGCCAGCAGCCCACGACCCGCTAGCACAGATACGCAGTATTTT. Translated, it gives CASSPRPASTDTQYF.

The chain is built from TRBV6-5 and TRBJ1-4; D is possibly TRBD1 (6 bases). The CDR3 runs to 16 residues. CDR1 MNHEY and CDR2 SVGAGI come from the germline V gene. With 4 bases removed from V and 2 bases from J, the gap between germline ends came to 14 bases. The CDR3 here is CASSSSRQATNEKLFF. DNA of the CDR3: TGTGCCAGCAGTTCCTCCAGACAGGCGACTAATGAAAAACTGTTTTTT.

CDR3 in amino acids: CATSRGTGEKLFF. In DNA form, the CDR3 reads TGTGCCACCTCCCGGGGGACGGGTGAAAAACTGTTTTTT. V usage is TRBV6-6 and J usage is TRBJ1-4; possibly TRBD1 for D (5 bases). CDR1 and CDR2 (germline): MNHNY, SVGAGI (reference sequence). Deletions cut 10 bases from V and 7 bases from J, with 16 bases between. The CDR3 has 13 residues.

The chain employs TRBV7-3 and TRBJ2-1; 8 nucleotides line up with TRBD2. Germline CDR1 is SGHTA and CDR2 is FQGTGA. The V and J ends lost 3 bases and 5 bases, in that order; junction bases with no gene match: 6. The CDR3 spans 15 residues. As DNA, the CDR3 is TGTGCCAGCAGCTTCGGGAGGGGAAGGGACAATGAGCAGTTCTTC. Translated, it gives CASSFGRGRDNEQFF.

DNA of the CDR3: TGTGCCAGCACCGGCTGGGACAGGGGGGCAGATACGCAGTATTTT. It translates to CASTGWDRGADTQYF. The V gene is TRBV6-5, the J gene TRBJ2-3; TRBD1 matches 11 bases. From germline, CDR1 is MNHEY and CDR2 SVGAGI. Losses at the gene ends were 7 bases for V and 4 bases for J; bases not matched to a gene: 7. The CDR3 contains 15 residues.

This clone was observed once. The chain joins TRBV7-2 to TRBJ2-5; 7 bases fit TRBD1. The CDR3 runs 13 residues. Per germline, CDR1 SGHTA and CDR2 FQGNSA. Trimming cost V 0 bases and J 13 bases; bases outside gene matches: 8. CDR3 residues: CASSLARQGPRYF. The CDR3 DNA follows: TGTGCCAGCAGCTTAGCTCGACAGGGCCCTCGGTACTTC. Full variable domain (missing parts from reference TRBV7-2 and TRBJ2-5): GAGVSQSPSNKVTEKGKDVELRCDPISGHTALYWYRQSLGQGLEFLIYFQGNSAPDKSGLPSDRFSAERTGGSVSTLTIQRTQQEDSAVYLCASSLARQGPRYFGPGTRLLVL.

The rearrangement links TRBV20-1 to TRBJ1-5; D not certain. V lost 4 bases, J lost 7 bases, and 5 bases lay in between. The V gene's germline CDR1 is DFQATT and CDR2 SNEGSKA (reference sequence). CDR3 length: 10 residues. The CDR3 nucleotides read TGCAGTGCTAACTCACAGCCCCAGCATTTT. Translation: CSANSQPQHF.

The rearrangement uses TRBV27 and TRBJ2-1; D gene unclear. Germline CDR1 MNHEY, CDR2 SMNVEV (reference sequence). This CDR3 has 16 residues. V lost 5 bases and J 3 bases, leaving 17 bases between the germline ends. CDR3 protein: CASSPQTSPFYNEQFF. The CDR3 DNA reads as TGTGCCAGCAGTCCACAGACCAGTCCCTTCTACAATGAGCAGTTCTTC.

The chain has TRBV30 and TRBJ1-2; perhaps TRBD1 as D (6 bases). Germline loops: CDR1 GTSNPN, CDR2 SVGIG (reference sequence). V gave up 0 bases and J gave up 0 bases, with 26 bases separating them. The CDR3 spans 20 residues. The CDR3 DNA reads as TGTGCCTGGAGTGTACGTTTGGGATTGGCTTACGGGGGCTCTAACTATGGCTACACCTTC. Amino acids: CAWSVRLGLAYGGSNYGYTF.

This clone is labeled as medium-sized. The rearrangement joins TRBV19 to TRBJ1-1; no firm D call. CDR1 is LNHDA and CDR2 is SQIVND in the germline V gene (reference sequence). Trimming stripped 3 bases from V and 5 bases from J, with 7 bases between. The CDR3 covers 12 residues. CDR3 in amino acids: CASSIRQTEAFF. Written as DNA, the CDR3 is TGTGCCAGTAGTATCCGACAAACTGAAGCTTTCTTT.

V is TRBV28 and J is TRBJ1-5; the D is unclear. Trimming cost V 8 bases and J 5 bases, with 10 bases left between them. The CDR3 sequence is 12 residues long. Germline CDR1 and CDR2: MDHEN and SYDVKM. The CDR3 DNA sequence: TGTGCCAGCCAGGTCCTTTATCAGCCCCAGCATTTT. This encodes CASQVLYQPQHF.

The chain couples TRBV6-5 to TRBJ1-2; 7 bases are a match to TRBD1. Germline V lookup: CDR1 MNHEY, CDR2 SVGAGI. With V trimmed by 4 bases and J by 6 bases, 8 bases remained unmatched. The CDR3 has 14 amino acids. CDR3 protein: CASSSADRDDGYTF. The CDR3 nucleotides are TGTGCCAGCAGTTCCGCCGACAGGGATGATGGCTACACCTTC.

Here the CDR3 DNA reads TGTGCCAGCAGCTTTCCCGGGACGGGCACTGAAGCTTTCTTT. It is translated as CASSFPGTGTEAFF. The chain employs TRBV5-6 and TRBJ1-1, with D maybe TRBD1 (5 bases). Per the germline V gene, CDR1 is SGHDT and CDR2 is YYEEEE. Trimming stripped 2 bases from V and 4 bases from J, with 12 bases between. The CDR3 covers 14 residues.